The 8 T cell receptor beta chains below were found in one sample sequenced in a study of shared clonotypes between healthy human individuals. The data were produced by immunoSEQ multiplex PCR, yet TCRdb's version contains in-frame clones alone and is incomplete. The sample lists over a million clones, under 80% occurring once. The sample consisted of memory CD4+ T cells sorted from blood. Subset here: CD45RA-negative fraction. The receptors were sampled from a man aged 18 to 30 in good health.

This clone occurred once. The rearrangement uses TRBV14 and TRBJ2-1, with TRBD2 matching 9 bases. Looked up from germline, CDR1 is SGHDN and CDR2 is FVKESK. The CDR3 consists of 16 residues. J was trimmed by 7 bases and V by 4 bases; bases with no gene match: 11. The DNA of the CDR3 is TGTGCCAGCAGCCCCAACCCGGGACTAGCTGGGAATGAGCAGTTCTTC. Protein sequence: CASSPNPGLAGNEQFF.

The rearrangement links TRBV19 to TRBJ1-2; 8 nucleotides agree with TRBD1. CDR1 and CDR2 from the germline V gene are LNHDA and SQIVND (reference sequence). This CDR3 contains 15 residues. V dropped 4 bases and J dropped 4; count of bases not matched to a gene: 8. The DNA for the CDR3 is TGTGCCAGTAGTAACCGGGGAGGACAGGGCTATGGCTACACCTTC. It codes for CASSNRGGQGYGYTF.

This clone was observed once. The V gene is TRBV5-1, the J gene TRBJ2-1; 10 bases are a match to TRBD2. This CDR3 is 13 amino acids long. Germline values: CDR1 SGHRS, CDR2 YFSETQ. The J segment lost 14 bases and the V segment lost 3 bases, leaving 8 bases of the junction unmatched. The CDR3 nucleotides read TGCGCCAGCAGCTCATCTAGCGGGAGTAGCAAGTTCTTC. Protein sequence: CASSSSSGSSKFF.

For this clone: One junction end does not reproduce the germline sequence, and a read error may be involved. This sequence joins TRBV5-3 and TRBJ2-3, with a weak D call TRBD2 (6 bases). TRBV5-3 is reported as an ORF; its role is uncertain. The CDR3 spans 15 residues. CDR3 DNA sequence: TGTGCCAGCAGCTTGGCAGGCGGGGCAGCAGATACGCAGTATTTT. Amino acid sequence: CASSLAGGAADTQYF.

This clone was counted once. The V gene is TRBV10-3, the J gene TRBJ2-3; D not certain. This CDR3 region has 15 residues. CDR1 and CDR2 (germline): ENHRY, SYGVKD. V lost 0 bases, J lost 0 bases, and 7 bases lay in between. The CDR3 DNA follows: TGTGCCATCAGTGAGTCGATGGGGAGCACAGATACGCAGTATTTT. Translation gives CAISESMGSTDTQYF.

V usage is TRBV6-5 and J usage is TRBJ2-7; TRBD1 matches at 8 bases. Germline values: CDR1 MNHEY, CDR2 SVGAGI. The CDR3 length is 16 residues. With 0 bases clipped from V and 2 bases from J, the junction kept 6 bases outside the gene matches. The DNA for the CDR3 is TGTGCCAGCAGTTACTCGACAGGGGCGGGAACCTACGAGCAGTACTTC. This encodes CASSYSTGAGTYEQYF.

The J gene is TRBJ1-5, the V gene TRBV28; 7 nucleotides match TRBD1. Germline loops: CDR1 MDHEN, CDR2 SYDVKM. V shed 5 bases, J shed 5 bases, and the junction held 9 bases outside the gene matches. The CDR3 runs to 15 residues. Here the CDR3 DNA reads TGTGCCAGCAGTCCACTGGGACAGCGTTATCAGCCCCAGCATTTT. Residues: CASSPLGQRYQPQHF.

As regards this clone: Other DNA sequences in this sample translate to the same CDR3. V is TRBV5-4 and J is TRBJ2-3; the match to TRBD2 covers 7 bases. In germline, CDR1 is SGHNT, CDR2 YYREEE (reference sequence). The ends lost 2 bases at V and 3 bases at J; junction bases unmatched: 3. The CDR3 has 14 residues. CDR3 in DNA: TGTGCCAGCAGCTTTGGCGGGAGTACAGATACGCAGTATTTT. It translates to CASSFGGSTDTQYF.